One TCR beta chain is described in this entry. The data stem from a study of T cell responses to AZD1222 COVID-19 vaccine. Repertoires were generated with immunoSEQ multiplex PCR, while TCRdb's copy carries only in-frame clones and drops some. In the table there are more than 45,000 clones, roughly 80% of which are singletons. Germline-derived CDR1 and CDR2 are MNHEY and SVGAGI. The CDR3 consists of 15 residues. V lost 5 bases to trimming and J lost 0 bases, with 11 bases between them. The sample here was peripheral blood, taken on day 0 of AZD1222 vaccination. V and J are TRBV6-5 and TRBJ1-5, with TRBD1 as a possible D gene (6 bases). The TCR was taken from an adult in good health. The CDR3 loop reads CASSRGAGSNQPQHF. DNA for the CDR3: TGTGCCAGCAGTCGGGGGGCTGGTAGCAATCAGCCCCAGCATTTT.